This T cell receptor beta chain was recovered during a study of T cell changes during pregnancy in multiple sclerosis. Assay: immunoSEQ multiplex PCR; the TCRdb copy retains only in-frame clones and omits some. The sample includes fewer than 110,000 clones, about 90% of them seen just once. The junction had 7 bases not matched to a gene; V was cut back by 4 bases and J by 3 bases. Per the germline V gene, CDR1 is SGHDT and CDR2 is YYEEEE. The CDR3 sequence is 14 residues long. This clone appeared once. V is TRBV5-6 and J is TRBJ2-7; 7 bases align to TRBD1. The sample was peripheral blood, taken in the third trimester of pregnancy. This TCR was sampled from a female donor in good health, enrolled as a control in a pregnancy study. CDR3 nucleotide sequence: TGTGCCAGCAGCCCCCGGGACAGCTACTACGAGCAGTACTTC. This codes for CASSPRDSYYEQYF. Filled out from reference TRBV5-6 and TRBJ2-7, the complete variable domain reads DAGVTQSPTHLIKTRGQQVTLRCSPKSGHDTVSWYQQALGQGPQFIFQYYEEEERQRGNFPDRFSGHQFPNYSSELNVNALLLGDSALYLCASSPRDSYYEQYFGPGTRLTVT.